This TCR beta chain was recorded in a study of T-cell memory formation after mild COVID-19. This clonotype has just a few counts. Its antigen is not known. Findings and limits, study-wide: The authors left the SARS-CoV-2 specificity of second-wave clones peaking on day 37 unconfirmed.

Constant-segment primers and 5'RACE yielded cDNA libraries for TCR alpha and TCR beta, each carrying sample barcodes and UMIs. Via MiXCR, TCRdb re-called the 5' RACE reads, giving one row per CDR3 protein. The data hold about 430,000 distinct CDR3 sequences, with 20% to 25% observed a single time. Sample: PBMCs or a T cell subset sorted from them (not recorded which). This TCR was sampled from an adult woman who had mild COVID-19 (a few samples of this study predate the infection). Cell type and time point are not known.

The CDR3 DNA is TGTGCCAGCAGCTTAGCGCGTACGGCAAGCACAGATACGCAGTATTTT. Protein product: CASSLARTASTDTQYF. This chain links TRBV7-2 with TRBJ2-3; D ambiguous. This CDR3 region has 16 residues. Trimming stripped 0 bases from V and 0 bases from J, with 10 bases between. CDR1 is SGHTA and CDR2 is FQGNSA in the germline V gene.